This TCR beta chain was observed in a study of blood T cell repertoires in COVID-19. This clone was counted between two and nine times. Libraries were prepared by immunoSEQ multiplex PCR; TCRdb keeps only in-frame clonotypes and omits some of them. Of 150,000 to 200,000 clones listed, more than 75% are singletons. The V and J ends lost 6 bases and 5 bases, in that order; junction bases with no gene match: 10. The V gene's germline CDR1 is SNHLY and CDR2 FYNNEI. This CDR3 contains 16 residues. The rearrangement links TRBV2 to TRBJ2-1, with 10 bases matching TRBD2. The TCR originated in a woman in her forties or fifties who had recovered from COVID-19. Material: PBMCs or T cells enriched from blood (not recorded which). As DNA, the CDR3 is TGTGCCAGCAGGAACGGACTAGCGGCCGGCCACAATGAGCAGTTCTTC. Encoded protein: CASRNGLAAGHNEQFF.